These 25 T cell receptor beta chains originate from one sample sequenced in a study of human T cells and chemical hapten exposure. The sample's time point: patch test 2, 6 weeks after DPC sensitization. Treatment given: therapeutic diphenylcyclopropenone sensitization with weekly scalp DPC. TCRdb itself ran the RACE reads through MiXCR, one entry per CDR3 protein. The repertoire consists of a few hundred thousand distinct CDR3 sequences, with about 6% occurring once and the leading ten covering roughly 5.4%. The source was whole blood, collected in connection with sensitization to the hapten diphenylcyclopropenone (DPC). These receptors were taken from a woman between 18 and 29 years old with alopecia areata. Some clones in this sample may be carry-over from other donors' samples.

J is TRBJ1-2 and V is TRBV20-1; possible D gene TRBD1, 6 bases. V was pared by 0 bases and J by 2 bases, with 10 bases between. Germline V gives CDR1 DFQATT, CDR2 SNEGSKA (reference sequence). This CDR3 spans 14 amino acids. The CDR3 sequence is CSARDPGENYGYTF. The CDR3 bases are TGCAGTGCTAGAGATCCAGGGGAGAACTATGGCTACACCTTC.

This clonotype occurred a few times. The chain carries TRBV5-5 and TRBJ1-1, with no clear D. Germline V gene lookup returns CDR1 SGHKS and CDR2 YYEKEE (reference sequence). This CDR3 has 13 amino acids. The V and J ends lost 0 bases and 4 bases respectively, with 7 bases between them. DNA of the CDR3: TGTGCCAGCAGCTTGGGACGATTCACTGAAGCTTTCTTT. Residues: CASSLGRFTEAFF.

The chain employs TRBV29-1 and TRBJ2-7, with TRBD1 as a possible D gene (5 bases). The CDR3 length is 14 residues. The germline gives CDR1 SQVTM, CDR2 ANQGSEA. V was cut by 5 bases and J by 2 bases, with 16 bases left in between. The CDR3 nucleotides are TGCAGCGTTTCCTCGGACACAGTTCCCTACGAGCAGTACTTC. It encodes CSVSSDTVPYEQYF.

This clonotype was counted a few times. The chain joins TRBV5-1 to TRBJ1-1; D might be TRBD1 (6 bases). There are 14 residues in the CDR3. Germline loops: CDR1 SGHRS, CDR2 YFSETQ. The V gene lost 4 bases and the J gene lost 9 bases, with 19 bases spanning the gap. CDR3: CASSPTGAGAKAFF. The DNA of the CDR3 is TGCGCCAGCAGCCCTACCGGTGCGGGGGCTAAAGCTTTCTTT.

This chain links TRBV7-2 with TRBJ1-6; D is unclear. Trimming took 1 base from V and 6 from J, leaving 10 bases between them. Germline CDR1 is SGHTA and CDR2 is FQGNSA. The CDR3 totals 15 residues. Written as DNA, the CDR3 is TGTGCCAGCAGCTTAGGCCGGCATACTAATTCACCCCTCCACTTT. Its protein is CASSLGRHTNSPLHF.

This clonotype was counted at least ten times. This chain joins TRBV12-3 or TRBV12-4 and TRBJ1-1, with 9 bases matching TRBD1. The CDR3 is 16 amino acids. V lost 4 bases, J lost 1 base, and 7 bases stayed unmatched. The chain's CDR3 is CASSSLGQGTNTEAFF. CDR3 nucleotide sequence: TGTGCCAGCAGTTCCCTGGGACAGGGAACGAACACTGAAGCTTTCTTT.

This clonotype was seen many times. The V call is TRBV27, the J call TRBJ1-1; 8 nucleotides agree with TRBD1. CDR3 size: 15 residues. The germline V gene has CDR1 MNHEY and CDR2 SMNVEV (reference sequence). Germline trimming cut 11 bases from V and 0 bases from J; bases unmatched to any gene: 11. CDR3 bases: TGTGCCTCAAGGCCCGGGGACAGGATGAACACTGAAGCTTTCTTT. It encodes CASRPGDRMNTEAFF.

This clonotype was counted between two and nine times. One junction end does not reproduce the germline sequence, and a read error may be involved. The rearrangement joins TRBV6-4 to TRBJ2-1; the D is unclear. CDR1 is MRHNA and CDR2 is SNTAGT in the germline V gene. The CDR3 runs to 13 residues. The CDR3 is CASSDSTNHEQFF. The CDR3 coding sequence is TGTGCCAGCAGCGACTCAACTAATCATGAGCAGTTCTTC.

The chain has TRBV11-3 and TRBJ2-3, with TRBD2 matching 7 bases. Germline lookup yields CDR1 SGHNT and CDR2 YENEEA. The CDR3 is 15 amino acids. V shed 1 base, J shed 5 bases, and the junction held 6 bases outside the gene matches. The CDR3 loop is CASSLGPGGKDTQYF. The CDR3, as DNA: TGTGCCAGCAGCTTAGGACCGGGGGGTAAAGATACGCAGTATTTT.

The genes are TRBV18 and TRBJ2-1, with D perhaps being TRBD1 or TRBD2 (5 bases each). This CDR3 comprises 17 residues. Per germline, CDR1 KGHSH and CDR2 LQKENI. V was trimmed by 3 bases and J by 1 base, leaving 16 bases between them. The CDR3 sequence: CASSPSAGPGSYNEQFF. The CDR3 coding sequence is TGTGCCAGCTCACCTTCGGCAGGGCCGGGATCCTACAATGAGCAGTTCTTC.

This clonotype was seen a handful of times. The conserved final phenylalanine or tryptophan is absent from the CDR3, which likely points to a read error. Because the CDR3's place on the DNA is in doubt, the DNA is left out and the CDR3 is given as listed by TCRdb. This chain's CDR3 is CATSRPLR. The chain uses TRBV15 and TRBJ1-4. From germline, CDR1 is LNHNV and CDR2 YYDKDF (reference sequence). Termini included, the CDR3 measures 8 amino acids.

This clonotype was observed a handful of times. The chain joins TRBV29-1 to TRBJ2-5; 9 bases are shared with TRBD2. Looked up from germline, CDR1 is SQVTM and CDR2 is ANQGSEA. The CDR3 sequence is 13 residues long. The V and J ends lost 6 bases and 5 bases, in that order; junction bases with no gene match: 7. The CDR3 nucleotides read TGCAGCGTCGCGCGGGGGGGCGAGGAGACCCAGTACTTC. Protein sequence: CSVARGGEETQYF.

This chain links TRBV7-9 with TRBJ2-2; D is undetermined. V was cut by 8 bases and J by 1 base, with 5 bases left in between. CDR3 size: 12 residues. CDR1 and CDR2 from the germline V gene are SEHNR and FQNEAQ (reference sequence). CDR3 DNA: TGTGCCAGCGGCGGGAACACCGGGGAGCTGTTTTTT. This codes for CASGGNTGELFF.

The rearrangement links TRBV4-3 to TRBJ2-3, with D possibly being TRBD2 (5 bases). The CDR3 consists of 15 residues. Trimming pared 3 bases from V and 3 bases from J, leaving 13 bases between. In germline, CDR1 is LGHNA, CDR2 YSLEER. The CDR3 spells CASSQVGKQTDTQYF. Written as DNA, the CDR3 is TGCGCCAGCAGCCAGGTCGGGAAACAGACAGATACGCAGTATTTT.

In this sample, this clonotype turned up many times. The J gene is TRBJ1-6, the V gene TRBV6-5; no reliable D call. V was clipped by 7 bases and J by 0 bases, with 10 bases between them. CDR1 MNHEY and CDR2 SVGAGI come from the germline V gene. The CDR3 totals 15 residues. CDR3 region: CASTRTDSYNSPLHF. DNA for the CDR3: TGTGCCAGCACCCGGACGGACTCCTATAATTCACCCCTCCACTTT.

Ten or more counts support this clonotype. The gene calls are TRBV6-5 and TRBJ2-5; the match to TRBD1 covers 7 bases. After removal of 2 bases from V and 5 bases from J, the junction contained 8 bases not matched to a gene. The germline gives CDR1 MNHEY, CDR2 SVGAGI. CDR3 size: 15 residues. The CDR3 DNA reads TGTGCCAGCAGTTACGGTCGACAGGGTCCCGAGACCCAGTACTTC. Residues: CASSYGRQGPETQYF.

This clonotype has at least ten counts. This chain uses TRBV3-1 with TRBJ1-2, with D perhaps TRBD1 (6 bases). The CDR3 runs 14 residues. Between the trimmed V and J ends, which lost 0 bases and 2 bases, there was a span of 7 bases. Per the germline V gene, CDR1 is LGHDT and CDR2 is YNNKEL (reference sequence). The CDR3: CASSQEDSNYGYTF. CDR3 in DNA: TGTGCCAGCAGCCAAGAGGACAGCAACTATGGCTACACCTTC.

This clonotype was detected ten times or more. The gene calls are TRBV13 and TRBJ2-1; D is perhaps TRBD2 (6 bases). The germline V gene has CDR1 PRHDT and CDR2 FYEKMQ (reference sequence). V lost 1 base and J 9 bases, leaving 16 bases between the germline ends. This CDR3 region has 15 residues. The CDR3 sequence: CASSLDSGGRSEQFF. CDR3 sequence (DNA): TGTGCCAGCAGCTTAGATTCCGGGGGACGGAGTGAGCAGTTCTTC.

V usage is TRBV15 and J usage is TRBJ1-2; D is unresolved. The CDR3 contains 13 residues. V was pared by 0 bases and J by 14 bases, with 16 bases between. Per the germline V gene, CDR1 is LNHNV and CDR2 is YYDKDF (reference sequence). CDR3 sequence: CATSREVTLPNTF. The CDR3 DNA reads TGTGCCACCAGCAGAGAGGTGACTCTTCCGAATACCTTC.

This clonotype was seen only a few times. The chain employs TRBV6-2 or TRBV6-3 and TRBJ2-1; 12 nucleotides line up with TRBD2. Per germline, CDR1 MNHEY and CDR2 SVGEGT. V was pared by 8 bases and J by 6 bases, with 5 bases of the junction left unmatched. This CDR3 is 14 amino acids long. The CDR3: CASRKGLAGNEQFF. CDR3 nucleotides: TGTGCCAGCCGAAAGGGACTAGCGGGCAATGAGCAGTTCTTC.

CDR3 in amino acids: CASTGLQGQKAFF. In nucleotides, the CDR3 is TGTGCCAGCACCGGACTACAGGGACAAAAAGCTTTCTTT. The V and J genes are TRBV6-2 or TRBV6-3 and TRBJ1-1, with a tentative D call TRBD1 (6 bases). V lost 7 bases, J lost 9 bases, and 18 bases lay in between. CDR3 length: 13 residues. Germline lookup yields CDR1 MNHEY and CDR2 SVGEGT.

In this sample, this clonotype turned up many times. The J gene is TRBJ1-5, the V gene TRBV7-2, with D perhaps matching TRBD1 (5 bases). Between the trimmed V and J ends, which lost 1 base and 1 base, there was a span of 11 bases. CDR1 SGHTA and CDR2 FQGNSA come from the germline V gene. This CDR3 contains 16 residues. The DNA of the CDR3 is TGTGCCAGCAGCTTAGAGGGCAGGGTAAGCAATCAGCCCCAGCATTTT. As protein: CASSLEGRVSNQPQHF.

This clonotype turned up a few times. The CDR3 nucleotides read TGTGCCAGCAGCCAAGGGACCGTTGGCAATCAGCCCCAGCATTTT. Its protein product is CASSQGTVGNQPQHF. The rearrangement joins TRBV3-1 to TRBJ1-5; D not resolved. V lost 1 base to trimming and J lost 2 bases, with 9 bases between them. Germline CDR1 and CDR2: LGHDT and YNNKEL (reference sequence). This CDR3 spans 15 amino acids.

In its sample, this clonotype was seen a few times. The chain links TRBV12-3 or TRBV12-4 to TRBJ1-1; D not resolved. The CDR3 sequence is 15 residues long. V was clipped by 5 bases and J by 1 base, with 14 bases between them. CDR3 protein: CASSAGWRKNTEAFF. CDR3 sequence (DNA): TGTGCCAGCAGTGCAGGTTGGAGAAAGAACACTGAAGCTTTCTTT.

V is TRBV19 and J is TRBJ2-2; 9 nucleotides match TRBD2. The CDR3 loop spans 17 amino acids. CDR1 is LNHDA and CDR2 is SQIVND in the germline V gene (reference sequence). With V trimmed by 9 bases and J by 4 bases, 15 bases remained unmatched. In nucleotides, the CDR3 is TGTGCCAGCCGGCGGATTAGCGGGGGAAGGGGCACCGGGGAGCTGTTTTTT. Its translation is CASRRISGGRGTGELFF. The whole variable domain, filled in from reference TRBV19 and TRBJ2-2, reads DGGITQSPKYLFRKEGQNVTLSCEQNLNHDAMYWYRQDPGQGLRLIYYSQIVNDFQKGDIAEGYSVSREKKESFPLTVTSAQKNPTAFYLCASRRISGGRGTGELFFGEGSRLTVL.